This T cell receptor beta chain emerged from a study of blood T cell repertoires in COVID-19. V dropped 5 bases and J dropped 1; count of bases not matched to a gene: 2. Germline V gives CDR1 SQVTM, CDR2 ANQGSEA. The CDR3 totals 12 residues. Profiling relied on immunoSEQ multiplex PCR, and the TCRdb table lists in-frame clones only, not all of them. The table includes over 95,000 clones, around 89% detected once. The chain links TRBV29-1 to TRBJ2-7; 7 bases are a match to TRBD1. This receptor was identified in a woman in her forties or fifties with acute or convalescent COVID-19. Specimen: peripheral blood. The CDR3 coding sequence is TGCAGCGTTCAGACAGGGTCCTACGAGCAGTACTTC. Its translation: CSVQTGSYEQYF.